The clone carrying this T cell receptor (beta chain) was picked up a small number of times. Its antigen is currently unknown. The sample comes from a study of CD8 T cells in ankylosing spondylitis. 5'-RACE, quantitative and with molecular barcodes, yielded the TCR beta libraries. Using its own MiXCR run on the 5' RACE reads, TCRdb lists one record per CDR3 protein. In the table there are some 840,000 distinct CDR3 sequences, 10% to 15% of which are singletons. CDR3 size: 15 residues. V gave up 0 bases and J gave up 10 bases, with 15 bases separating them. The germline gives CDR1 LGHNA, CDR2 YSLEER. Study results and limitations: Reactive arthritis synovial fluid and blood were previously reported to contain some motif variants. The authors reported significant enrichment of disease-linked clones in matched ankylosing spondylitis synovial fluid. Relatively scarce in peripheral blood, disease-linked clones were CD8+. Seemingly distinctive of ankylosing spondylitis blood was a TCR beta motif formed by eight highly homologous variants.

Source material: blood, either unsorted or a sorted T cell fraction (not recorded which). The sequence was obtained from a male donor with ankylosing spondylitis. The rearrangement joins TRBV4-3 to TRBJ1-4, with D perhaps matching TRBD1 (5 bases). CDR3 amino acids: CASSQEGAGMTKLFF. Written as DNA, the CDR3 is TGCGCCAGCAGCCAAGAAGGTGCAGGGATGACAAAACTGTTTTTT.